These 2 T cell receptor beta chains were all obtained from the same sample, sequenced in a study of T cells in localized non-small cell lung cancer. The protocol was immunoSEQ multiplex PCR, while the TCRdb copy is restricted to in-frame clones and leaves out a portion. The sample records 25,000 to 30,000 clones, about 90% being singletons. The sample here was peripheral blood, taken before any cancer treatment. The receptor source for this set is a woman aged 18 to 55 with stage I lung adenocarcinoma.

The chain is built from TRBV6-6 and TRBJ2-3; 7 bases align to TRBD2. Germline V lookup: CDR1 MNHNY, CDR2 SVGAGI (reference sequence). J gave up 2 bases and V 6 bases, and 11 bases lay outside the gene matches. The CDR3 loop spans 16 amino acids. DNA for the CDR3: TGTGCCAGCAGCCCTCTAGCGGCCCTACCCACAGATACGCAGTATTTT. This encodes CASSPLAALPTDTQYF.

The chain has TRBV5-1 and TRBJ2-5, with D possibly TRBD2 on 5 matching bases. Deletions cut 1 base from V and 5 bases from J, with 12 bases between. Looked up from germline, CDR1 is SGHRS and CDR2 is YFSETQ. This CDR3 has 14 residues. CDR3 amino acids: CASSLLGPGETQYF. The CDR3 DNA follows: TGCGCCAGCAGCTTGCTAGGGCCGGGGGAGACCCAGTACTTC.